The clone carrying this TCR beta chain has only a few counts. These data belong to a study of CD8 T cells in Susac syndrome. The CDR3 extends over 17 amino acids. The V gene end was trimmed by 4 bases and the J gene end by 5 bases; junction bases not matched to a gene: 9. From germline, CDR1 is LGHNA and CDR2 YNFKEQ. Sequencing of TCR beta, carried out with a high-throughput approach, was applied to CD8+ and CD4+ T cells from the blood. Relapsing-remitting disease, either stable or active, was present in the treatment-naive patients who were the multiple sclerosis controls. Roughly 0.45 to 1 ug RNA was reverse transcribed with random hexamers. An immunoSEQ multiplex PCR generated amplified TCR beta CDR3 products spanning 54 Vbeta and 13 Jbeta. TCRdb fed the immunoSEQ multiplex PCR reads into MiXCR, producing one record per CDR3 protein. Of 250,000 to 350,000 distinct CDR3 sequences listed, about 92% are singletons.

This sequence was found in a human donor with multiple sclerosis. The rearrangement joins TRBV4-2 to TRBJ2-5; 14 bases fit TRBD2. The sequenced material came from CD4+ T cells from PBMCs. The CDR3 sequence is CASSPRLAGGPGETQYF. In DNA form, the CDR3 reads TGTGCCAGCAGCCCCCGACTAGCGGGAGGGCCGGGGGAGACCCAGTACTTC.